This TCR beta chain was profiled in a study of technical replicates of blood from several donors. Between the trimmed V and J ends, which lost 8 bases and 1 base, there was a span of 8 bases. CDR1 is ENHRY and CDR2 is SYGVKD in the germline V gene. CDR3 length: 12 residues. Using immunoSEQ multiplex PCR, the repertoire was profiled, and TCRdb retains in-frame clones only, with some absent. Among tens of thousands of clones listed, 94% were seen once. Material for sequencing was T cells isolated from PBMCs. The receptor was derived from a human donor in good health. The V gene is TRBV10-3, the J gene TRBJ1-1; D is unresolved. The CDR3 DNA reads as TGTGCCATCGCCGGCGGGAACACTGAAGCTTTCTTT. Its translation is CAIAGGNTEAFF.